This T cell receptor (beta chain) was documented in a study of T cell changes during pregnancy in multiple sclerosis. Using immunoSEQ multiplex PCR, the repertoire was profiled, and TCRdb retains in-frame clones only, with some absent. The profile covers about 49,000 clones, with 90% appearing a single time and 5% to 6.5% taken by the ten largest. The germline V gene encodes CDR1 ENHRY and CDR2 SYGVKD. This CDR3 is 15 amino acids long. V was pared by 0 bases and J by 5 bases, with 7 bases of the junction left unmatched. The chain links TRBV10-3 to TRBJ2-7, with 7 positions matching TRBD2. The source of this sequence is a female donor in good health, enrolled as a control in a pregnancy study. Source: peripheral blood, taken after pregnancy. This CDR3 reads CAISESSGGDNEQYF. The CDR3 bases are TGTGCCATCAGTGAGTCTTCGGGAGGTGACAACGAGCAGTACTTC.